This T cell receptor (beta chain) was profiled in a study of blood T cell repertoires in COVID-19. About the study: COVID-19 samples collected from the United States, Italy and Spain covered acute and convalescent phases. PBMCs, B-cell-depleted T cells, or T cells provided the cDNA or gDNA that made up the material.

Germline V gene data show CDR1 as MNHEY and CDR2 as SVGAGI. V dropped 6 bases and J dropped 2; count of bases not matched to a gene: 5. This CDR3 comprises 14 residues. Study processing details: Estimated nucleated cell counts came from reference gene primer amplification. The data were produced by immunoSEQ multiplex PCR, yet TCRdb's version contains in-frame clones alone and is incomplete. That table furnishes V, J and clone size, whereas the DNA furnished D and trimming. This table holds about 220,000 clones, over 60% found once. The sequence derives from an older woman with acute or convalescent COVID-19. What was sequenced was peripheral blood. The chain carries TRBV6-5 and TRBJ2-3; 7 nucleotides agree with TRBD2. The CDR3 here is CASSRAGVTDTQYF. As DNA, the CDR3 is TGTGCCAGCAGCAGGGCGGGGGTCACAGATACGCAGTATTTT.